A single T cell receptor beta chain is shown here with its context. Its antigen remains unidentified. Some clones are missing from TCRdb's copy, which holds only in-frame ones; the method was immunoSEQ multiplex PCR. The sample has about 8,000 clones, more than 80% seen once. Germline loops: CDR1 MNHEY, CDR2 SVGAGI. The CDR3 runs to 14 residues. Losses at the gene ends were 6 bases for V and 5 bases for J; bases not matched to a gene: 8. This sample was taken from a study of T cell clonotyping in hematopoietic cell transplantation. Regarding the study as a whole: Recipient TCR diversity dropped after transplant; expanded clonotypes rose from day 30 to 180.

The sequence came from a female patient in her fifties or sixties who had an allogeneic stem cell transplant from an unrelated donor, so the T cells may come from the graft donor. Some clones in this sample may be carry-over from other donors' samples. This material consisted of peripheral blood mononuclear cells, taken 180 days after allogeneic stem cell transplant. This chain links TRBV6-5 with TRBJ1-1; 8 bases fit TRBD1. CDR3 bases: TGTGCCAGCAGCTTCGACAGGGGCGGTACTGAAGCTTTCTTT. It is translated as CASSFDRGGTEAFF.